This entry features one T cell receptor beta chain sequence. What it binds is unknown. The sample has other DNA sequences that encode this CDR3 too. This record belongs to a study of shared clonotypes between healthy human individuals. Study conclusions and caveats: Several donors shared 4.5% to 6.5% of their naive CD4 clonotypes.

Germline V gene lookup returns CDR1 MDHEN and CDR2 SYDVKM. Trimming removed 2 bases from V and 7 bases from J; junction bases left unmatched: 6. The CDR3 consists of 14 residues. CD45RO-negative CD8 cells positively selected for CCR7 made up the naive population, which excluded terminally differentiated effector memory CD45RA+ cells. Sequencing was performed with immunoSEQ multiplex PCR; in TCRdb, only in-frame clones are kept and a portion is missing. Of 660,000 or so clones in the sample, about 96% were seen once. The genes are TRBV28 and TRBJ2-7, with 9 positions matching TRBD2. Material for sequencing was naive CD8+ T cells sorted from blood. This sequence originates from a young woman in good health. The CDR3 DNA follows: TGTGCCAGCAGTTTAGCGGGAGGGCCAGGGGAGCAGTACTTC. It yields the protein CASSLAGGPGEQYF.